This T cell receptor (beta chain) was captured by sequencing in a study of T cells in tumors after PD-1 blockade. Here immunoSEQ multiplex PCR was the method, and the copy in TCRdb shows in-frame clones only, minus some. The repertoire holds approximately 47,000 clones, with 65% to 80% as singletons. The specimen comprised PBMCs, sampled before anti-PD-1 therapy. The TCR was taken from a human donor with advanced basal cell or squamous cell carcinoma (not recorded which).

CDR3: CASSSRDTHYNEQFF. DNA of the CDR3: TGTGCCAGCTCATCCCGGGACACCCACTACAATGAGCAGTTCTTC. V gene TRBV18 combines with J gene TRBJ2-1, with D perhaps TRBD1 (6 bases). The germline V gene encodes CDR1 KGHSH and CDR2 LQKENI. Trimming removed 5 bases at V and 3 bases at J, with 14 bases between. The CDR3 runs 15 residues.